The clone carrying this TCR beta chain occurred a few times. The antigen is undetermined. TCRdb processed the RT-PCR reads anew with MiXCR; each CDR3 protein has one entry. The data contain a few hundred thousand distinct CDR3 sequences, 14% of them singletons. The data belong to a study of response to subunit inactivated influenza vaccine. Overall study findings and caveats: Few new T cells, the authors suggested, are recruited by each seasonal influenza vaccination.

Per germline, CDR1 SEHNR and CDR2 FQNEAQ (reference sequence). The CDR3 runs to 15 residues. With 5 bases removed from V and 3 bases from J, the gap between germline ends came to 11 bases. Sequenced here: PBMCs from blood, sampled 12 days after vaccination. This chain uses TRBV7-9 with TRBJ1-6; D unresolved. The TCR was taken from a man aged 50 to 59 who received an inactivated influenza vaccine. CDR3 DNA: TGTGCCAGCAGCCGGGAAGGCAGCTATAATTCACCCCTCCACTTT. Protein sequence: CASSREGSYNSPLHF. The whole variable domain, remainder taken from reference TRBV7-9 and TRBJ1-6, is DTGVSQNPRHKITKRGQNVTFRCDPISEHNRLYWYRQTLGQGPEFLTYFQNEAQLEKSRLLSDRFSAERPKGSFSTLEIQRTEQGDSAMYLCASSREGSYNSPLHFGNGTRLTVT.